These T cell receptor beta chains were read from a single sample in a study of blood T cell repertoires in COVID-19. Method: immunoSEQ multiplex PCR; TCRdb's copy keeps in-frame clones and lacks some. This sample yields roughly 100,000 clones, of which 76% are seen a single time; 6.2% belongs to the top ten. Sequencing input: peripheral blood. These receptors all stem from an elderly man with COVID-19, enrolled during active disease. The CDR3 runs from the conserved cysteine through the conserved F or W. Fields, in order: D gene, V gene, clone size, J gene, CDR3 DNA, CDR3 protein. D genes are given only for firm matches. Expanded clones are given a class, and other clones once, few, many or no size at all.

-	TRBV9	-	TRBJ2-3	TGTGCCAGCAGCGCGCGACAGGCCCGAGATACGCAGTATTTT	CASSARQARDTQYF
-	TRBV9	-	TRBJ1-2	TGTGCCAGCAGCGTAGGGAGCCGGGACGCGGGAGGCTACACCTTC	CASSVGSRDAGGYTF
TRBD1	TRBV5-1	-	TRBJ1-1	TGCGCCAGCAGCTCGCGACAGGGGGTGAACACTGAAGCTTTCTTT	CASSSRQGVNTEAFF
TRBD1	TRBV28	-	TRBJ1-4	TGTGCCAGCAGTCCTACAATTGGGACAGGGGGCTCTAATGAAAAACTGTTTTTT	CASSPTIGTGGSNEKLFF
-	TRBV10-3	-	TRBJ1-1	TGTGCCATCAGAGGGGTGGCTGGTGAAGCTTTCTTT	CAIRGVAGEAFF
-	TRBV7-3	-	TRBJ2-3	TGTGCCAGCAGCTCTAATACCCACACAGATACGCAGTATTTT	CASSSNTHTDTQYF
TRBD2	TRBV10-2	once	TRBJ2-1	TGCGCCAGCCTGCTAGCGGGAGGGCGGGATGAGCAGTTCTTC	CASLLAGGRDEQFF
TRBD2	TRBV30	-	TRBJ2-3	TGTGCCTGGAGTGACAGCGGGAGGGCCCTTGGTACGCAGTATTTT	CAWSDSGRALGTQYF
-	TRBV29-1	-	TRBJ2-7	TGCAGCGTTGAAGGGATGGGGGGATACGAGCAGTACTTC	CSVEGMGGYEQYF
-	TRBV19	-	TRBJ1-1	TGTGCCAGTATCGCCCCGGGGGAGTTTGAAGCTTTCTTT	CASIAPGEFEAFF
-	TRBV7-3	-	TRBJ2-5	TGTGCCAGCAGCGCCGGACCAGGGGAGACCCAGTACTTC	CASSAGPGETQYF
TRBD2	TRBV6-2/TRBV6-3	-	TRBJ2-7	TGTGCCAGCAGTTACCCCCTAGGAGCGGGAGGCTACGAGCAGTACTTC	CASSYPLGAGGYEQYF
-	TRBV14	once	TRBJ2-1	TGTGCCAGCAGCCAGGAGAGAAGCTGGAATGAGCAGTTCTTC	CASSQERSWNEQFF
-	TRBV3-1/TRBV3-2	once	TRBJ2-1	TGTGCCAGCAGCCAAGTGTCGGGGAAGCTATACAATGAGCAGTTCTTC	CASSQVSGKLYNEQFF
TRBD1	TRBV7-2	-	TRBJ1-2	TGTGCCAGCAGCTTCACGACAGGGGGCGGCTATGGCTACACCTTC	CASSFTTGGGYGYTF
TRBD1	TRBV18	-	TRBJ1-5	TGTGCCAGCTCACCACCCGGGACAGGCAATCAGCCCCAGCATTTT	CASSPPGTGNQPQHF
-	TRBV3-1/TRBV3-2	few	TRBJ1-4	TGTGCCAGCAGTAAAGGGGGAATCAGTCGATCTAATGAAAAACTGTTTTTT	CASSKGGISRSNEKLFF
-	TRBV30	-	TRBJ1-2	TGTGCCAGCCGGGACACCAATAACTATGGCTACACCTTC	CASRDTNNYGYTF
-	TRBV30	-	TRBJ2-4	TGTGCCTGGACCTTAAGGGGTTTACCAGCCAAAAACATTCAGTACTTC	CAWTLRGLPAKNIQYF
-	TRBV5-6	-	TRBJ1-1	TGTGCCAGCAGCCCCTCTTCGGGGGGAGGGAGGAACACTGAAGCTTTCTTT	CASSPSSGGGRNTEAFF
TRBD1	TRBV19	-	TRBJ1-5	TGTGCCAGTAGTATGGGACAGGACCTAGGGCCCCAGCATTTT	CASSMGQDLGPQHF
-	TRBV28	-	TRBJ2-7	TGTGCCACTCACCTCCGGGGTGGGGTTGACGAGCAGTACTTC	CATHLRGGVDEQYF
-	TRBV6-6	-	TRBJ1-5	TGTGCCAGCAGTCCTTTTAGCAATCAGCCCCAGCATTTT	CASSPFSNQPQHF
TRBD1	TRBV29-1	-	TRBJ2-2	TGCAGCGTCCGCACCGGGACAGGGAACACCGGGGAGCTGTTTTTT	CSVRTGTGNTGELFF